This T cell receptor (beta chain) is drawn from a study of blood T cell repertoires in COVID-19. As for the study in general: The United States, Italy and Spain were the sources of the acute and convalescent COVID-19 samples.

Profiling relied on immunoSEQ multiplex PCR, and the TCRdb table lists in-frame clones only, not all of them. Of about 220,000 clones in the sample, 83% are singletons; the top ten hold roughly 2.7%. The V gene's germline CDR1 is KGHSH and CDR2 LQKENI. V was cut by 4 bases and J by 4 bases, with 20 bases left in between. The CDR3 loop spans 17 amino acids. This receptor was obtained from a woman aged 40 to 50 with active or convalescent COVID-19. This chain connects TRBV18 to TRBJ1-5; tentatively, D is TRBD1 (5 bases). The sample was peripheral blood. CDR3 region: CASSLTGGGETNQPQHF. The CDR3 DNA follows: TGTGCCAGCTCACTTACTGGGGGAGGGGAGACAAATCAGCCCCAGCATTTT.